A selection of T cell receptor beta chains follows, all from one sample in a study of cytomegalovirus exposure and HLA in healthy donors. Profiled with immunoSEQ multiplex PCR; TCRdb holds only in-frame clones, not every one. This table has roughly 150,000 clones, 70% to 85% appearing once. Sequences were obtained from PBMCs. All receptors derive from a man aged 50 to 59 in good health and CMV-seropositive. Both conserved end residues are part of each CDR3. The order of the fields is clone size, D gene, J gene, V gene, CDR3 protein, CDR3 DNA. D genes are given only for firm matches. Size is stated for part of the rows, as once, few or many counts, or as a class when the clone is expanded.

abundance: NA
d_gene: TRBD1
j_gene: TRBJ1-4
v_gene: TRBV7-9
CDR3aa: CASRYRGGNEKLFF
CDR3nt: TGTGCCAGCCGGTACAGGGGGGGGAATGAAAAACTGTTTTTT

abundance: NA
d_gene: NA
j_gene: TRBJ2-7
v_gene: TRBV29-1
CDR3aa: CSVSRHSGSYEQYF
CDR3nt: TGCAGCGTTTCCCGACACAGTGGTTCCTACGAGCAGTACTTC

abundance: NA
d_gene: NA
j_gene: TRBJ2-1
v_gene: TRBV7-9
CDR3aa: CASSSGVANEQFF
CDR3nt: TGTGCCAGCAGCTCCGGGGTCGCCAATGAGCAGTTCTTC

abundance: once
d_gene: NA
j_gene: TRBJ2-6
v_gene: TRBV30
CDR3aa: CAWTSSGANVLTF
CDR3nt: TGTGCCTGGACGTCCTCTGGGGCCAACGTCCTGACTTTC

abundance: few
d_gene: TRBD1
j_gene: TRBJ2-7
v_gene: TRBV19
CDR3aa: CASSIGQGYEQYF
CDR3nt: TGTGCCAGTAGTATTGGACAGGGTTACGAGCAGTACTTC

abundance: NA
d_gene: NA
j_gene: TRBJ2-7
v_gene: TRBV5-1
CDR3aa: CASSLYGRLLAYEQYF
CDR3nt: TGCGCCAGCAGCTTGTATGGTCGGTTACTAGCCTACGAGCAGTACTTC

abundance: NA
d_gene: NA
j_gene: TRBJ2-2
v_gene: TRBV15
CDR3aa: CATSRAGGELFF
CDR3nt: TGTGCCACCAGCAGAGCAGGAGGGGAGCTGTTTTTT

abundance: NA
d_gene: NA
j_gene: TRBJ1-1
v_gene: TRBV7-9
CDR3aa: CASSPSAEAFF
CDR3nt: TGTGCCAGCAGCCCGTCGGCTGAAGCTTTCTTT

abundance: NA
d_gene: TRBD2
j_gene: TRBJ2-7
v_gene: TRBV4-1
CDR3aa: CASSQGTSGTYEQYF
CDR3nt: TGCGCCAGCAGCCAGGGTACTAGCGGGACCTACGAGCAGTACTTC

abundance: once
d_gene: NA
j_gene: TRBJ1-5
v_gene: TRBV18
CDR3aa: CASSPPNGGNQPQHF
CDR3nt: TGTGCCAGCTCACCACCAAACGGGGGCAATCAGCCCCAGCATTTT

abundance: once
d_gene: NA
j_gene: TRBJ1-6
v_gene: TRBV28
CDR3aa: CASRPFGDTKGSPLHF
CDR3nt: TGTGCCAGCAGGCCCTTTGGGGACACGAAGGGTTCACCCCTCCACTTT

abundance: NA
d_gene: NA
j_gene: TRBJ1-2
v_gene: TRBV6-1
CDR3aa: CASSEAQSTVYGYTF
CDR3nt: TGTGCCAGCAGTGAAGCGCAATCGACAGTATATGGCTACACCTTC

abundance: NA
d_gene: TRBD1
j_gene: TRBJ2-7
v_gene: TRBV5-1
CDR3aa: CASTRDSSYEQYF
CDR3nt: TGCGCCAGCACCAGGGACAGTTCCTACGAGCAGTACTTC

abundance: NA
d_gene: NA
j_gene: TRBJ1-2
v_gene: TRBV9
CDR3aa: CASPPCPPTANYGYTF
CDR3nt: TGTGCCAGCCCGCCGTGCCCCCCAACAGCTAACTATGGCTACACCTTC

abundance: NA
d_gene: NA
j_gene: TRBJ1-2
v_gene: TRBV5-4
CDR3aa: CASSLDIGAGTF
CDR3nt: TGTGCCAGCAGCTTGGATATAGGGGCAGGTACCTTC

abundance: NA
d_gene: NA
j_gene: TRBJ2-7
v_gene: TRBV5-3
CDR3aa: CARSPRVPYEQYF
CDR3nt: TGTGCCAGAAGCCCCAGGGTTCCCTACGAGCAGTACTTC

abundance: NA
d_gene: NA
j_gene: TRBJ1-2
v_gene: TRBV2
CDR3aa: CASSVRPGDGYTF
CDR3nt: TGTGCCAGCAGTGTGCGACCCGGGGATGGCTACACCTTC

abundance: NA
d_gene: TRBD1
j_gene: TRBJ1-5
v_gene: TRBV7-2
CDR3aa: CASSLGRGFNQPQHF
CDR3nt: TGTGCCAGCAGCTTAGGCAGGGGGTTCAATCAGCCCCAGCATTTT

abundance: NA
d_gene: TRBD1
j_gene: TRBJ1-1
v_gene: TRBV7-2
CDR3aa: CASSLSLPGTGNTEAFF
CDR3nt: TGTGCCAGCAGCTTATCACTACCCGGGACAGGGAACACTGAAGCTTTCTTT

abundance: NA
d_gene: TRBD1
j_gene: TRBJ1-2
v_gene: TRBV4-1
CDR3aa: CASSRGQAAGDGYTF
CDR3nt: TGCGCCAGCAGCCGAGGACAGGCGGCTGGCGATGGCTACACCTTC

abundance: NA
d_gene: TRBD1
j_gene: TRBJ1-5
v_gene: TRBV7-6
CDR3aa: CASSLRVRDRGLGQPQHF
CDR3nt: TGTGCCAGCAGCTTAAGGGTGCGGGACAGGGGTTTGGGTCAGCCCCAGCATTTT

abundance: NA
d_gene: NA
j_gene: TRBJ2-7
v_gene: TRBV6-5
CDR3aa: CASTQQGFSYEQYF
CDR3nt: TGTGCCAGCACCCAACAGGGATTCTCCTACGAGCAGTACTTC

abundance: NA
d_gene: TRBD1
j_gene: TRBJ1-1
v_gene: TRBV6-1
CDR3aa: CASSPQGSHTEAFF
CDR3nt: TGTGCCAGCAGCCCACAGGGGAGTCACACTGAAGCTTTCTTT

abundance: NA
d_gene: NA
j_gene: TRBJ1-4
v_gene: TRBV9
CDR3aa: CASSVDGEGKLFF
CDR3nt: TGTGCCAGCAGCGTAGACGGGGAGGGAAAACTGTTTTTT

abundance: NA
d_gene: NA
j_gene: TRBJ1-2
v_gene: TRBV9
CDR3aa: CASSHRPNGVNYGYTF
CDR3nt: TGTGCCAGCAGCCACCGTCCTAACGGGGTTAACTATGGCTACACCTTC

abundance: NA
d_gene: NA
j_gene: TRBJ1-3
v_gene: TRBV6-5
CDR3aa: CASSYVAGLNGNTIYF
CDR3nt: TGTGCCAGCAGTTACGTAGCAGGGCTTAATGGAAACACCATATATTTT

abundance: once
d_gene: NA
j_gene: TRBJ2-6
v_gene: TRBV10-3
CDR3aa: CAIARDNSGANVLTF
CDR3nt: TGTGCCATCGCCCGGGACAACTCTGGGGCCAACGTCCTGACTTTC

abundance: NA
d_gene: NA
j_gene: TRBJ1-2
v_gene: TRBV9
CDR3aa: CASSEGTSYGYTF
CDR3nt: TGTGCCAGCAGCGAAGGGACAAGCTATGGCTACACCTTC

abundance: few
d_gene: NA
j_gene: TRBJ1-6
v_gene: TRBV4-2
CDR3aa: CASSQRQGRNSPLHF
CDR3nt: TGTGCCAGCAGCCAAAGGCAGGGTCGGAACTCACCCCTCCACTTT

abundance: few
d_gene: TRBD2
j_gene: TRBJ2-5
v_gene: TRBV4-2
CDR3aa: CASSQDGSAGARFTQYF
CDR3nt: TGTGCCAGCAGCCAAGATGGGTCAGCGGGGGCCCGATTCACCCAGTACTTC

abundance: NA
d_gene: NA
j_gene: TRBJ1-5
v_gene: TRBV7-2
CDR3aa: CASSLWGPDQPQHF
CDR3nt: TGTGCCAGCAGCTTATGGGGGCCGGATCAGCCCCAGCATTTT

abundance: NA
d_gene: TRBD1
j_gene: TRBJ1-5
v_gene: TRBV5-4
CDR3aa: CASSLGGQGGQPQHF
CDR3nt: TGTGCCAGCAGCTTGGGAGGACAGGGCGGCCAGCCCCAGCATTTT

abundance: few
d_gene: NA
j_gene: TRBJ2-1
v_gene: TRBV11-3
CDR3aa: CASSLPGAGNEQFF
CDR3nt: TGTGCCAGCAGCCTCCCAGGGGCAGGGAATGAGCAGTTCTTC

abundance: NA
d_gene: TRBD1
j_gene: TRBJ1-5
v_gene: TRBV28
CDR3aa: CASRGTGVSNQPQHF
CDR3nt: TGTGCCAGCAGGGGCACAGGGGTGAGCAATCAGCCCCAGCATTTT

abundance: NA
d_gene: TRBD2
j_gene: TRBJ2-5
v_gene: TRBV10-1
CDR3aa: CASSQGLAGGQETQYF
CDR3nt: TGCGCCAGCAGCCAAGGACTAGCGGGGGGACAAGAGACCCAGTACTTC

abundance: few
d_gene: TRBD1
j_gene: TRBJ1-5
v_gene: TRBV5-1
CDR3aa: CASSSTGEKNQPQHF
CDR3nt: TGCGCCAGCAGCTCGACAGGGGAAAAGAATCAGCCCCAGCATTTT

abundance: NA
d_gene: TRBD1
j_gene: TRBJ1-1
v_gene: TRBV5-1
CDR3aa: CASSWQGEVNTEAFF
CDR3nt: TGCGCCAGCAGCTGGCAGGGGGAGGTGAACACTGAAGCTTTCTTT

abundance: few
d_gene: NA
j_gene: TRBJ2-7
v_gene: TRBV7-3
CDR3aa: CASSWTGGPYEQYF
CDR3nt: TGTGCCAGCAGCTGGACGGGGGGCCCCTACGAGCAGTACTTC

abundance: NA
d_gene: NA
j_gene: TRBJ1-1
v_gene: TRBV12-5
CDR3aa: CASGADPGQNTEAFF
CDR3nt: TGTGCTAGTGGTGCAGATCCCGGACAAAACACTGAAGCTTTCTTT

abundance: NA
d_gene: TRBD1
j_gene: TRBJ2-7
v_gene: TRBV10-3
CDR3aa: CAIRGDRADYEQYF
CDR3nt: TGTGCCATCAGAGGGGACAGGGCCGACTACGAGCAGTACTTC

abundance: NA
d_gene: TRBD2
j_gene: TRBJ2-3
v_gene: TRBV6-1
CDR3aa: CASSWTSGGAHTQYF
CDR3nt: TGTGCCAGCAGTTGGACTAGCGGGGGGGCCCATACGCAGTATTTT

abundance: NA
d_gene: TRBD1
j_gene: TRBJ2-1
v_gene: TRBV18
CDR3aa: CASSPLGTGNEQFF
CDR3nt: TGTGCCAGCTCACCACTCGGGACAGGCAATGAGCAGTTCTTC

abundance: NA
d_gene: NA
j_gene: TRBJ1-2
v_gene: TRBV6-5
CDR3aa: CASSYSRGTPHYGYTF
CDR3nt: TGTGCCAGCAGTTACTCTAGGGGGACACCACACTATGGCTACACCTTC

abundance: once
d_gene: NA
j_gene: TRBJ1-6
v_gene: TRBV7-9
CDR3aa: CASSLLLVYNSPLHF
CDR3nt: TGTGCCAGCAGCTTGTTACTCGTCTATAATTCCCCCCTCCACTTT

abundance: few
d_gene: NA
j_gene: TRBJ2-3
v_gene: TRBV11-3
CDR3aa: CASSLGSGAADTQYF
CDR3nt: TGTGCCAGCAGCTTGGGGTCAGGGGCGGCAGATACGCAGTATTTT

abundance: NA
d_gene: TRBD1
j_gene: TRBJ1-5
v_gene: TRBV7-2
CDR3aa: CASSLEGTVNQPQHF
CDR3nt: TGTGCCAGCAGCTTGGAGGGGACAGTCAATCAGCCCCAGCATTTT

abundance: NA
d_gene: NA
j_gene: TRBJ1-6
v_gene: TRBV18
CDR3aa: CASSPSGPPGNSPLHF
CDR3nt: TGTGCCAGCTCACCGTCCGGCCCCCCGGGTAATTCACCCCTCCACTTT

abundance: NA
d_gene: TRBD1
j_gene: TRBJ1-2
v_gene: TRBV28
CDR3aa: CADRDRVGGYTF
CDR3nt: TGTGCCGACCGGGACAGGGTCGGCGGCTACACCTTC

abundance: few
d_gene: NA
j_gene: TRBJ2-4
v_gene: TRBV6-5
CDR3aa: CASSGYRVAKNIQYF
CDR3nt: TGTGCCAGCAGTGGCTACAGGGTTGCCAAAAACATTCAGTACTTC

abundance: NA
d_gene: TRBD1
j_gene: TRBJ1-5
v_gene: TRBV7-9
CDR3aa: CASSSNRDRVDNQPQHF
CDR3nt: TGTGCCAGCAGCTCAAACCGGGACAGAGTAGACAATCAGCCCCAGCATTTT

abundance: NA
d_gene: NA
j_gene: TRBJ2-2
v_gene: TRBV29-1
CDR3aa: CSTDSQNTGELFF
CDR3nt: TGCAGCACGGACAGCCAGAACACCGGGGAGCTGTTTTTT

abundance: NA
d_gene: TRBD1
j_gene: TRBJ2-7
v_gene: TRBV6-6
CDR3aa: CASSYNIGQGSAEQYF
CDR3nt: TGTGCCAGCAGTTACAACATCGGACAGGGGTCGGCCGAGCAGTACTTC